This is a list of T cell receptor beta chains from one sample in a study of cytotoxic CD8 clonotypes in ibrutinib-treated CLL. Clones were sequenced by immunoSEQ multiplex PCR, and TCRdb holds only the in-frame ones, with some missing. The table lists more than 300,000 clones, about 80% of them singletons. The sequenced sample was PBMCs, obtained before ibrutinib treatment. The receptors originated from a human donor with chronic lymphocytic leukemia. CDR3s include the opening cysteine and the closing phenylalanine or tryptophan. The order of the fields is V gene, J gene, CDR3 protein.

TRBV27	TRBJ2-1	CASRKTGGFEQFF
TRBV4-3	TRBJ1-1	CASSQDRVNTEAFF
TRBV7-9	TRBJ2-3	CASSGRTDTQYF
TRBV29-1	TRBJ2-7	CSVEEGAGSYEQYF
TRBV5-1	TRBJ2-7	CASSLDLLRVEQYF
TRBV29-1	TRBJ2-3	CSVVGGMGITDTQYF
TRBV10-2	TRBJ2-1	CASVRIPGYNEQFF
TRBV7-6	TRBJ2-1	CASSFRLRVDEQFF
TRBV29-1	TRBJ2-7	CSVDQGGYEQYF
TRBV18	TRBJ2-6	CASSPSSGANVLTF
TRBV27	TRBJ2-7	CASSYGASGLYEQYF
TRBV4-2	TRBJ1-1	CASSRQVNTEAFF
TRBV7-2	TRBJ2-7	CASSLEGGDYEQYF
TRBV5-1	TRBJ2-7	CASSSVRGPSSYEQYF
TRBV11-3	TRBJ2-7	CASSLEHIGFEQYF
TRBV4-2	TRBJ1-5	CASSQGGLVSHNQPQHF
TRBV27	TRBJ2-1	CASSLSLGGNEQFF
TRBV6-5	TRBJ2-3	CASSINRGRADTQYF
TRBV5-4	TRBJ1-3	CASSRDGDTIYF
TRBV28	TRBJ2-7	CASSLNYEQYF
TRBV9	TRBJ2-2	CASSVVGLAGANTGELFF
TRBV7-2	TRBJ1-2	CASSQDRRGYTF
TRBV18	TRBJ2-1	CASSPWASGIDFYNEQFF
TRBV2	TRBJ2-7	CASSELAETYEQYF
TRBV7-6	TRBJ2-2	CASSLARSGELFF
TRBV6-6	TRBJ2-1	CASSPGLYEQFF
TRBV5-1	TRBJ2-1	CASSLEASLVLSSYNEQFF
TRBV14	TRBJ2-1	CASSQDFERAVYNEQFF
TRBV5-6	TRBJ2-1	CASSPGTGGFGEQFF
TRBV9	TRBJ1-4	CASSVDTNRGPEKLFF